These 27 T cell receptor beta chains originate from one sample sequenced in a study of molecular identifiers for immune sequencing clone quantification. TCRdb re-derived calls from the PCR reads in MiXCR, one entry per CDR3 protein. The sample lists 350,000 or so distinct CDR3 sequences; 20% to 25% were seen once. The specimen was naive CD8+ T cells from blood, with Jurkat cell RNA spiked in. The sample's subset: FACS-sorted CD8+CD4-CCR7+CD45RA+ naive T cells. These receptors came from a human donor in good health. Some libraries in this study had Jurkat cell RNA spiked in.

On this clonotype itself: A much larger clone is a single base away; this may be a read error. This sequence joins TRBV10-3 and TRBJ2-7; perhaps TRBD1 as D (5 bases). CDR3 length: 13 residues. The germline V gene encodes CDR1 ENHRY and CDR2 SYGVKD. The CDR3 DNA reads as TGTGCCATCAGTGAGGACAGCTCCCACGAGCAGTACTTC. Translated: CAISEDSSHEQYF.

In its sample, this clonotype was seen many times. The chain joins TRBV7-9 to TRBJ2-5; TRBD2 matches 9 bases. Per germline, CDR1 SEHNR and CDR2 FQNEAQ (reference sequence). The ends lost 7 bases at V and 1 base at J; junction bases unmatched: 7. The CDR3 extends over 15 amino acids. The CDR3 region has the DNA TGTGCCAGCACCTTTGGCGGGAGGGCCCAAGAGACCCAGTACTTC. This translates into CASTFGGRAQETQYF.

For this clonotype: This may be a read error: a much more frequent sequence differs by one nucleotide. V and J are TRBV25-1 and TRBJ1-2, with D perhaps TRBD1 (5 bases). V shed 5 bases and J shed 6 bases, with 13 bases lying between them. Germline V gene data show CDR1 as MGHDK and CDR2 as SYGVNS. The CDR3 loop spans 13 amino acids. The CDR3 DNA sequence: TGTGCCAGCAGTCACTCCGGGGCAGATGGCTACACCTTC. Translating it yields CASSHSGADGYTF.

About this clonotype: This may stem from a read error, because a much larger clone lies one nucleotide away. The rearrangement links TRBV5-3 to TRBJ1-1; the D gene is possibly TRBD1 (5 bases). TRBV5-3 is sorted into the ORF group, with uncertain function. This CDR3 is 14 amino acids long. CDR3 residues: CASSLAGLDTGAFF. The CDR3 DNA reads TGTGCCAGCAGCTTGGCAGGGTTGGACACTGGAGCTTTCTTT.

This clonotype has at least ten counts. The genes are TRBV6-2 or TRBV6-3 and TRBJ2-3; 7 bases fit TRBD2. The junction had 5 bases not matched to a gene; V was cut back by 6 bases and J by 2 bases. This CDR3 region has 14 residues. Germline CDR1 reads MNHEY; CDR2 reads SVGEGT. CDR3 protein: CASRASGLTDTQYF. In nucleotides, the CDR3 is TGTGCCAGCAGGGCTAGCGGACTCACAGATACGCAGTATTTT.

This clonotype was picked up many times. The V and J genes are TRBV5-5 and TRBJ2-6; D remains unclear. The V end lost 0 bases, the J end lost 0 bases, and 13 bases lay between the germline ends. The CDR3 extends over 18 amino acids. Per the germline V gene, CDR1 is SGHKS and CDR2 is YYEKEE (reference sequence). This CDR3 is CASSLAKTGVSGANVLTF. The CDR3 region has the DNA TGTGCCAGCAGCTTGGCGAAAACTGGGGTCTCTGGGGCCAACGTCCTGACTTTC.

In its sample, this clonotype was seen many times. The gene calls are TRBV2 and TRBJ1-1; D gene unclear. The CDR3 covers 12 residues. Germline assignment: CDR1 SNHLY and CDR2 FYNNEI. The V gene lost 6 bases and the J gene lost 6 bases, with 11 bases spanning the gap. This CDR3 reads CASRPRFPEAFF. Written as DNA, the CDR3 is TGTGCCAGCAGACCCAGGTTTCCTGAAGCTTTCTTT.

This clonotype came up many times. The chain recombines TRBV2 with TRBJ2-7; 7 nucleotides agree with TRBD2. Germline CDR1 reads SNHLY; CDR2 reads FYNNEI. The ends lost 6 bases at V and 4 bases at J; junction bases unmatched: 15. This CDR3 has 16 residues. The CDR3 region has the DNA TGTGCCAGCAGCGAAAGCCTGGGAGGGCCCTCGTACGAGCAGTACTTC. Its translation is CASSESLGGPSYEQYF. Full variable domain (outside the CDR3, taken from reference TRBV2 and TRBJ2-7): EPEVTQTPSHQVTQMGQEVILRCVPISNHLYFYWYRQILGQKVEFLVSFYNNEISEKSEIFDDQFSVERPDGSNFTLKIRSTKLEDSAMYFCASSESLGGPSYEQYFGPGTRLTVT.

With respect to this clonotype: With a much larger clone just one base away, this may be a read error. The chain's CDR3 is CASSLTSSLTDAQYF. CDR3 coding DNA: TGTGCCAGCAGTTTGACTAGCTCTCTCACAGATGCGCAGTATTTT. This sequence joins TRBV12-3 or TRBV12-4 and TRBJ2-3; TRBD2 aligns across 7 bases. This CDR3 is built from 15 residues.

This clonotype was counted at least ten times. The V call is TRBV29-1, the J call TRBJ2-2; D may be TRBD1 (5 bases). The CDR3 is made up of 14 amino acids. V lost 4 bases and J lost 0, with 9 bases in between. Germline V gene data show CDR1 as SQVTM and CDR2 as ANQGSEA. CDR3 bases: TGCAGCGTTGTAGGACATTCGAACACCGGGGAGCTGTTTTTT. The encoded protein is CSVVGHSNTGELFF.

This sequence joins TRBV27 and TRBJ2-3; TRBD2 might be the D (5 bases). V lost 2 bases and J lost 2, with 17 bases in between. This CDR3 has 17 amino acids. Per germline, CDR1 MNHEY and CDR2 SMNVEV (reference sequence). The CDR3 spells CASSLNSRSGYTDTQYF. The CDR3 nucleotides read TGTGCCAGCAGTTTAAATTCCAGAAGCGGATACACAGATACGCAGTATTTT.

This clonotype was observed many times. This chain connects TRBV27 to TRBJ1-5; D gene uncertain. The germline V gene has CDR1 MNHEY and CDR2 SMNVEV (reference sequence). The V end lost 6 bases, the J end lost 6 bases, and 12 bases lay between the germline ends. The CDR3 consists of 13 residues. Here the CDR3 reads CASRTTGCQPQHF. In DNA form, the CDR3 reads TGTGCCAGCAGAACCACGGGGTGTCAGCCCCAGCATTTT.

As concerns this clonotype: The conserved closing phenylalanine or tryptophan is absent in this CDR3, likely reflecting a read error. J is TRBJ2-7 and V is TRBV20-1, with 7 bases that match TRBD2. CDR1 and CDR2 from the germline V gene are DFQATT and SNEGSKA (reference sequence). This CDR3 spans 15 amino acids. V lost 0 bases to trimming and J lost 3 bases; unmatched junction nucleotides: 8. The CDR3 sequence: CSARDRRGGGYEQYL. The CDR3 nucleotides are TGCAGTGCTAGAGATCGTAGGGGCGGGGGCTACGAGCAGTACCTC.

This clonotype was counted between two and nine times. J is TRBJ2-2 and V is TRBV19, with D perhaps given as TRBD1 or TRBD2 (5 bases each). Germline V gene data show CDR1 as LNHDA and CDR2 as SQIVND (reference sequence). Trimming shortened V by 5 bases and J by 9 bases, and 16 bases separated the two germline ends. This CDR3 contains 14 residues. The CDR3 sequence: CASSFGLGTRELFF. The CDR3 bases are TGTGCCAGTAGTTTCGGATTGGGGACCAGGGAGCTGTTTTTT. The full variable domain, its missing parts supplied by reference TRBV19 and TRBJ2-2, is DGGITQSPKYLFRKEGQNVTLSCEQNLNHDAMYWYRQDPGQGLRLIYYSQIVNDFQKGDIAEGYSVSREKKESFPLTVTSAQKNPTAFYLCASSFGLGTRELFFGEGSRLTVL.

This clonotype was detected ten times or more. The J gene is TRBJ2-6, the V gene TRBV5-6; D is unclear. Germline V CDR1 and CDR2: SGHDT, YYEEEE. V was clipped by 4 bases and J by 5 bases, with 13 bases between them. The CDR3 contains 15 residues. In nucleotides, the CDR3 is TGTGCCAGCAGCCCGCTATCTACTTGGGCCAACGTCCTGACTTTC. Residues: CASSPLSTWANVLTF.

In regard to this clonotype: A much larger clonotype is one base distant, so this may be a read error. In DNA, the CDR3 is TGTGCCAGCGAGCCCCGCAAGGGGCGGATGAACACTGGAGCTTTCTTT. This encodes CASEPRKGRMNTGAFF. The gene calls are TRBV19 and TRBJ1-1; a possible D gene is TRBD1 (5 bases). The CDR3 runs to 16 residues. Germline CDR1 LNHDA, CDR2 SQIVND (reference sequence).

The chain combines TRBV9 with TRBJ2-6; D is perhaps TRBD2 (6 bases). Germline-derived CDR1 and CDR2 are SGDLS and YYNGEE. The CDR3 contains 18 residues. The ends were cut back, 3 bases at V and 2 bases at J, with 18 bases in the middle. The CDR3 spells CASSGRTGAYPGANVLTF. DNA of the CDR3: TGTGCCAGCAGCGGGCGAACGGGAGCGTACCCTGGGGCCAACGTCCTGACTTTC.

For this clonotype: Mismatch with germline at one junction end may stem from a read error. The CDR3 loop is CASSSPGLAGGINTGEPFF. The CDR3 region has the DNA TGTGCCAGCAGCTCCCCTGGACTAGCGGGGGGGATAAACACCGGGGAGCCGTTTTTT. The chain recombines TRBV7-6 with TRBJ2-2; 15 nucleotides align to TRBD2. The CDR3 extends over 19 amino acids. Germline CDR1 and CDR2: SGHVS and FNYEAQ.

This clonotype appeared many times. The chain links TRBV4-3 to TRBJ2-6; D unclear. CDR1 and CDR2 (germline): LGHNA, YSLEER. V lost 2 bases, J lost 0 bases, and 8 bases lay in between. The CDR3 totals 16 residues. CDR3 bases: TGCGCCAGCAGCCAACAGCTGAGCTCTGGGGCCAACGTCCTGACTTTC. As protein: CASSQQLSSGANVLTF.

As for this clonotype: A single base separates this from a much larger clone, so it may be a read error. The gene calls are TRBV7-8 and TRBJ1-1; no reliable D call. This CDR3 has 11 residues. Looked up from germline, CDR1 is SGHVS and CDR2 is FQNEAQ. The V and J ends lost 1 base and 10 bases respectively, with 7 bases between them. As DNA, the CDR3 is TGTGCCAGCAGCTTAGGGCATGGAGCTTTCTTT. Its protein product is CASSLGHGAFF.

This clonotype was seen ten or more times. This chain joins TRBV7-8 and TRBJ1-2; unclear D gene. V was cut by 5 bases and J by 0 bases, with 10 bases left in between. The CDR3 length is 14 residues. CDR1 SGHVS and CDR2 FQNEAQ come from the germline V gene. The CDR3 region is CASSQTGANYGYTF. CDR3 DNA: TGTGCCAGCAGCCAGACGGGAGCTAACTATGGCTACACCTTC. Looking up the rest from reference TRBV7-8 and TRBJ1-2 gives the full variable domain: GAGVSQSPRYKVAKRGQDVALRCDPISGHVSLFWYQQALGQGPEFLTYFQNEAQLDKSGLPSDRFFAERPEGSVSTLKIQRTQQEDSAVYLCASSQTGANYGYTFGSGTRLTVV.

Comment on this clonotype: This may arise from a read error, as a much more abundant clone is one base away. This chain's CDR3 is CASSQDRPGLLLEASF. The CDR3 region has the DNA TGCGCCAGCAGCCAAGATCGGCCGGGATTATTACTCGAAGCTTCCTTT. This chain connects TRBV4-3 to TRBJ1-1, with D hard to call. Germline V gene sequence: CDR1 LGHNA, CDR2 YSLEER. CDR3 length equals 16 residues.

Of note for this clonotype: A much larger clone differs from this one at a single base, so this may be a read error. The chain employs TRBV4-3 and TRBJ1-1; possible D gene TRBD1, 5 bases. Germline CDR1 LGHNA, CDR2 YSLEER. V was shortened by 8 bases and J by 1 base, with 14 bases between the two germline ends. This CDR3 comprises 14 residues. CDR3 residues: CASCPDSQNTEAFF. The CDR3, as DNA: TGCGCCAGCTGCCCCGACAGCCAGAACACTGAAGCTTTCTTT.

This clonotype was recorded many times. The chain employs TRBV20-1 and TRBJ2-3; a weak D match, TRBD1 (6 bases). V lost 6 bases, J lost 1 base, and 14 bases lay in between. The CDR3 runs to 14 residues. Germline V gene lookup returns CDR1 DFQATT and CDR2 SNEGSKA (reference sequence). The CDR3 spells CSATGQGRTDTQYF. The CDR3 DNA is TGCAGTGCCACTGGGCAGGGGCGCACAGATACGCAGTATTTT.

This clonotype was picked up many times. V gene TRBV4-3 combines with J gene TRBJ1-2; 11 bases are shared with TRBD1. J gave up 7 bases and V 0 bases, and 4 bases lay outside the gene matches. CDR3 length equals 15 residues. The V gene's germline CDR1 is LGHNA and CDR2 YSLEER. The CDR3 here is CASSQDRTGGFGYTF. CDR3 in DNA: TGCGCCAGCAGCCAAGATCGGACAGGGGGCTTTGGCTACACCTTC.

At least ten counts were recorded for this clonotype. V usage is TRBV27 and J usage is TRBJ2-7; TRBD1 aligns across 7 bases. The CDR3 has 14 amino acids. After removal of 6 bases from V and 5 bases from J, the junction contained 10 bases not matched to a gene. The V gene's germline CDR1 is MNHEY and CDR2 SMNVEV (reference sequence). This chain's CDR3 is CASRSQGVGNEQYF. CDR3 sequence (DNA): TGTGCCAGCAGGAGCCAGGGGGTTGGCAACGAGCAGTACTTC.

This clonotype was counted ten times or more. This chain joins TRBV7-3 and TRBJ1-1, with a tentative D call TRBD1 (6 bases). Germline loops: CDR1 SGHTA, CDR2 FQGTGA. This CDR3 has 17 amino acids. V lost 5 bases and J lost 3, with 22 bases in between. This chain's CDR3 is CASSPHGTTLRDTEAFF. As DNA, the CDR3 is TGTGCCAGCAGCCCCCATGGGACAACCTTAAGGGACACTGAAGCTTTCTTT.